Below, 21 T cell receptor beta chains from the same sample are listed, as sequenced in a study of cytomegalovirus exposure and HLA in healthy donors. PCR primers comprised 60 Vbeta and 13 Jbeta primers. Assay used: immunoSEQ multiplex PCR; TCRdb lists only in-frame clones, some missing. The table shows about 150,000 clones, with about 80% occurring only once. Specimen: PBMCs. Every receptor here comes from a middle-aged woman in good health and CMV-seronegative.

This clone was counted a few times. V is TRBV7-2 and J is TRBJ1-5; no firm D call. Trimming shortened V by 2 bases and J by 7 bases, and 9 bases separated the two germline ends. The CDR3 is 13 amino acids. CDR1 is SGHTA, CDR2 FQGNSA, per germline. The CDR3 region is CASSLRGQQPQHF. The CDR3 DNA follows: TGTGCCAGCAGCTTACGAGGGCAACAGCCCCAGCATTTT.

This clone was seen only a few times. The rearrangement joins TRBV29-1 to TRBJ1-2; no reliable D call. Trimming left V 0 bases short and J 8 bases short, with 13 bases between. The CDR3 is 13 residues long. In germline, CDR1 is SQVTM, CDR2 ANQGSEA. DNA for the CDR3: TGCAGCGTTGAAGACTCCATCCGGTACGGCTACACCTTC. It translates to CSVEDSIRYGYTF.

This sequence joins TRBV5-8 and TRBJ2-3; 9 nucleotides agree with TRBD1. Germline V gene sequence: CDR1 SGHTS, CDR2 YDEGEE. This CDR3 is built from 13 residues. J was trimmed by 6 bases and V by 3 bases; bases with no gene match: 2. The CDR3 DNA is TGTGCCAGCAGCTGGGGGACAGGGGATACGCAGTATTTT. Translating gives CASSWGTGDTQYF.

This chain connects TRBV28 to TRBJ2-2; 10 bases align to TRBD1. Germline CDR1 MDHEN, CDR2 SYDVKM. With 4 bases clipped from V and 7 bases from J, the junction kept 3 bases outside the gene matches. The CDR3 covers 14 residues. Written as DNA, the CDR3 is TGTGCCAGCAGTTCCGGGACAGGGGTCGGGGAGCTGTTTTTT. Its translation: CASSSGTGVGELFF.

The chain employs TRBV7-8 and TRBJ2-2; D perhaps matches TRBD2 (5 bases). CDR1 SGHVS and CDR2 FQNEAQ come from the germline V gene. The V end was cut by 5 bases, the J end by 3 bases, with 16 bases between. The CDR3 sequence is 16 residues long. CDR3 in DNA: TGTGCCAGCAGCCTGGCCCGGGGTGGTGACACCGGGGAGCTGTTTTTT. As protein: CASSLARGGDTGELFF.

As DNA, the CDR3 is TGTGCCAGCAGCTCGTTGGACAGGGGGCGTCCCAATGAGCAGTTCTTC. Translation: CASSSLDRGRPNEQFF. This sequence joins TRBV5-6 and TRBJ2-1, with TRBD1 identical over 11 bases. J lost 6 bases, V lost 3 bases, and 8 bases had no gene match. The germline V gene encodes CDR1 SGHDT and CDR2 YYEEEE. The CDR3 loop spans 16 amino acids. Based on the CDR3 plus reference TRBV5-6 and TRBJ2-1, the full variable domain is DAGVTQSPTHLIKTRGQQVTLRCSPKSGHDTVSWYQQALGQGPQFIFQYYEEEERQRGNFPDRFSGHQFPNYSSELNVNALLLGDSALYLCASSSLDRGRPNEQFFGPGTRLTVL.

This clone has only a few counts. CDR3 region: CASSRQGRVTGELFF. In nucleotides, the CDR3 is TGTGCCAGCAGCCGGCAGGGGCGGGTCACCGGGGAGCTGTTTTTT. The rearrangement uses TRBV9 and TRBJ2-2, with D perhaps TRBD1 (6 bases). The CDR3 is 15 amino acids. Trimming removed 4 bases at V and 4 bases at J, with 14 bases between. The germline V gene encodes CDR1 SGDLS and CDR2 YYNGEE.

The chain combines TRBV12-5 with TRBJ2-2; a weak D match, TRBD2 (5 bases). CDR3 size: 17 residues. Germline CDR1 is LGHNT and CDR2 is FRNRAP. Deletions cut 4 bases from V and 0 bases from J, with 15 bases between. The CDR3 sequence is CASGSPSRESNTGELFF. The CDR3 coding sequence is TGTGCTAGTGGTTCCCCCAGTAGGGAGTCGAACACCGGGGAGCTGTTTTTT.

The sample holds a few counts of this clone. The chain recombines TRBV27 with TRBJ1-1; the D is unclear. The CDR3 contains 13 residues. V was clipped by 2 bases and J by 1 base, with 5 bases between them. Germline CDR1 and CDR2: MNHEY and SMNVEV (reference sequence). Here the CDR3 DNA reads TGTGCCAGCAGTTTAAGAGGGAACACTGAAGCTTTCTTT. Amino acids: CASSLRGNTEAFF.

J is TRBJ1-6 and V is TRBV11-1; 9 positions agree with TRBD1. CDR1 and CDR2 (germline): SGHAT, FQDESV (reference sequence). Germline trimming cut 3 bases from V and 7 bases from J; bases unmatched to any gene: 1. The CDR3 loop spans 14 amino acids. The CDR3 DNA reads as TGTGCCAGCAGCTTCGACAGGGGGAATTCACCCCTCCACTTT. Translating gives CASSFDRGNSPLHF.

This clone occurred a few times. V and J are TRBV19 and TRBJ1-2; 10 bases are shared with TRBD1. The CDR3 runs 15 residues. Germline assignment: CDR1 LNHDA and CDR2 SQIVND (reference sequence). The trim removed 6 bases at V and 6 bases at J, leaving 10 bases unmatched. The CDR3 protein is CASSLSKDRGNGYTF. The CDR3 coding sequence is TGTGCCAGTAGCCTATCGAAGGACAGGGGGAATGGCTACACCTTC.

The chain employs TRBV4-3 and TRBJ2-7; D possibly corresponds to TRBD2 (6 bases). V was shortened by 1 base and J by 1 base, with 11 bases between the two germline ends. CDR3 length: 15 residues. Germline assignment: CDR1 LGHNA and CDR2 YSLEER. Written as DNA, the CDR3 is TGCGCCAGCAGCCAAGGGGGGGAAACGTCCTACGAGCAGTACTTC. Translation: CASSQGGETSYEQYF.

To note about this clone: One junction end disagrees with the germline gene, perhaps due to a read error. The V gene is TRBV6-1, the J gene TRBJ2-4; D is possibly TRBD2 (5 bases). From germline, CDR1 is MNHNS and CDR2 SASEGT. The CDR3 is made up of 15 amino acids. The CDR3 nucleotides read TGTGCCAGCTGCTGGACCCTCCTAGCCAAAAACAGTCAGTACTTC. Protein product: CASCWTLLAKNSQYF.

J is TRBJ1-2 and V is TRBV7-9; no definite D call. V dropped 3 bases and J dropped 7 bases, with 15 bases sitting between them. The CDR3 sequence is 14 residues long. The germline CDR1 and CDR2 sequences are SEHNR and FQNEAQ (reference sequence). CDR3 sequence: CASSFPETRLGYTF. The CDR3, as DNA: TGTGCCAGCAGCTTCCCTGAAACACGCCTTGGCTACACCTTC.

This chain links TRBV9 with TRBJ1-1; 7 nucleotides line up with TRBD1. Germline V gene lookup returns CDR1 SGDLS and CDR2 YYNGEE. Trimming took 3 bases from V and 2 from J; bases not matched to a gene: 10. The CDR3 contains 16 residues. The CDR3: CASSAHPGQINTEAFF. CDR3 nucleotides: TGTGCCAGCAGCGCTCACCCGGGACAGATTAACACTGAAGCTTTCTTT.

J is TRBJ2-7 and V is TRBV19; 10 nucleotides align to TRBD1. The CDR3 covers 16 residues. Germline V gene lookup returns CDR1 LNHDA and CDR2 SQIVND (reference sequence). J gave up 2 bases and V 0 bases, and 4 bases lay outside the gene matches. The CDR3 DNA sequence: TGTGCCAGTAGTATAGATCCGGACAGGGGGACCTACGAGCAGTACTTC. Its translation is CASSIDPDRGTYEQYF.

This chain uses TRBV5-4 with TRBJ1-2; possibly TRBD1 for D (6 bases). The CDR3 is made up of 16 amino acids. Germline V gives CDR1 SGHNT, CDR2 YYREEE (reference sequence). Trimming removed 0 bases from V and 4 bases from J, with 16 bases in between. CDR3 DNA sequence: TGTGCCAGCAGCTTGGCGGGGACACTAGAATCCTATGGCTACACCTTC. Its protein product is CASSLAGTLESYGYTF. Full variable domain (missing parts from reference TRBV5-4 and TRBJ1-2): ETGVTQSPTHLIKTRGQQVTLRCSSQSGHNTVSWYQQALGQGPQFIFQYYREEENGRGNFPPRFSGLQFPNYSSELNVNALELDDSALYLCASSLAGTLESYGYTFGSGTRLTVV.

This chain connects TRBV9 to TRBJ2-1, with 7 nucleotides matching TRBD1. Germline CDR1 reads SGDLS; CDR2 reads YYNGEE. With 1 base clipped from V and 5 bases from J, the junction kept 6 bases outside the gene matches. The CDR3 spans 15 residues. The CDR3 protein is CASSVTGTEHNEQFF. DNA for the CDR3: TGTGCCAGCAGCGTAACCGGGACAGAACACAATGAGCAGTTCTTC.

The rearrangement joins TRBV10-3 to TRBJ2-2, with 9 bases aligning to TRBD2. V lost 7 bases, J lost 7 bases, and 7 bases stayed unmatched. Germline assignment: CDR1 ENHRY and CDR2 SYGVKD. This CDR3 spans 14 amino acids. CDR3 sequence (DNA): TGTGCCATCAAAGGTAGCGGGAGCAACGGGGAGCTGTTTTTT. Protein sequence: CAIKGSGSNGELFF.

The rearrangement joins TRBV11-2 to TRBJ2-3, with TRBD2 matching 9 bases. The CDR3 runs to 17 residues. J gave up 2 bases and V 0 bases, and 6 bases lay outside the gene matches. Per germline, CDR1 SGHAT and CDR2 FQNNGV. The DNA for the CDR3 is TGTGCCAGCAGCTTAGACCTAACTAGCGGGTACACAGATACGCAGTATTTT. It encodes CASSLDLTSGYTDTQYF.

This chain links TRBV7-8 with TRBJ2-4; possibly TRBD2 for D (5 bases). V was pared by 2 bases and J by 3 bases, with 20 bases between. The CDR3 consists of 18 residues. Germline loops: CDR1 SGHVS, CDR2 FQNEAQ. The CDR3 here is CASSLKVVAGLDKNIQYF. The CDR3, as DNA: TGTGCCAGCAGCTTAAAGGTCGTTGCGGGCCTAGACAAAAACATTCAGTACTTC.